The entry below describes one T cell receptor (beta chain). The source of the sample is a study of control samples from healthy donors and cancer patients. CDR3 size: 16 residues. V was pared by 1 base and J by 7 bases, with 10 bases of the junction left unmatched. The V gene's germline CDR1 is SGHTA and CDR2 FQGNSA. TCRdb keeps only in-frame clones here, not all; method: immunoSEQ multiplex PCR. The table has approximately 70,000 clones, over 75% seen once; the top ten hold about 2.2%. The rearrangement links TRBV7-2 to TRBJ2-7; 10 bases line up with TRBD2. Sequencing was carried out using PBMCs. The source is a woman in her forties or fifties with head and neck cancer. The DNA for the CDR3 is TGTGCCAGCAGCTTAGGTCGAGCGGGGGGGATTAGTGAGCAGTACTTC. Translated, it gives CASSLGRAGGISEQYF.